The text below deals with one T cell receptor beta chain. Its antigen is undetermined. The record originates from a study of radiotherapy plus CTLA-4 blockade in lung cancer. Study-wide background: Across the patients, objective responses occurred in under 20%, and disease control in about 29%. Study-wide results and limits: Once radiotherapy plus ipilimumab had been given, TCR clones derived from tumor expanded in blood.

Patients with chemo-refractory metastatic non-small-cell lung cancer received focal radiation plus CTLA-4 blockade with ipilimumab. Assay: immunoSEQ multiplex PCR; the TCRdb copy retains only in-frame clones and omits some. The data contain over 60,000 clones, about nine tenths of them singletons. This CDR3 contains 15 residues. V lost 5 bases to trimming and J lost 5 bases; unmatched junction nucleotides: 8. Germline V gene lookup returns CDR1 LNHDA and CDR2 SQIVND (reference sequence). J is TRBJ1-5 and V is TRBV19; 8 nucleotides match TRBD1. This sequence was found in a human donor with non-small cell lung cancer that progressed on radiotherapy plus ipilimumab. Sequences were derived from peripheral blood, sampled from a patient treated with radiotherapy plus ipilimumab. The CDR3 here is CASSDGQGGDQPQHF. The CDR3 DNA reads TGTGCCAGTAGTGATGGACAGGGTGGTGATCAGCCCCAGCATTTT.